These 15 T cell receptor beta chains share one sample of origin, sequenced in a study of cytomegalovirus exposure and HLA in healthy donors. PCR was performed using 60 Vbeta and 13 Jbeta primers. TCRdb's copy holds only in-frame clones and misses some; the assay was immunoSEQ multiplex PCR. The sample includes 130,000 to 150,000 clones, roughly 76% of them seen just once. Source material: PBMCs. These receptors were taken from a human donor in good health.

This chain connects TRBV6-1 to TRBJ2-1; TRBD2 matches at 10 bases. Germline V gene sequence: CDR1 MNHNS, CDR2 SASEGT. J lost 9 bases, V lost 4 bases, and 3 bases had no gene match. The CDR3 is 13 residues long. The CDR3 spells CASSGTSGAEQFF. In DNA form, the CDR3 reads TGTGCCAGCAGTGGGACTAGCGGTGCTGAGCAGTTCTTC.

The chain is built from TRBV6-5 and TRBJ1-2; 9 nucleotides match TRBD1. V dropped 2 bases and J dropped 4; count of bases not matched to a gene: 5. The CDR3 loop spans 15 amino acids. Germline V CDR1 and CDR2: MNHEY, SVGAGI. The DNA of the CDR3 is TGTGCCAGCAGTTACGGGACAGGGAATGCCTATGGCTACACCTTC. Translation: CASSYGTGNAYGYTF.

This clone has only a few counts. The chain combines TRBV2 with TRBJ2-7, with 9 positions matching TRBD1. This CDR3 region has 14 residues. Germline assignment: CDR1 SNHLY and CDR2 FYNNEI. Unmatched junction bases numbered 7, after V lost 7 bases and J lost 3 bases. CDR3 sequence (DNA): TGTGCCAGCAAACGGGGACAGGGATACTACGAGCAGTACTTC. Translating it yields CASKRGQGYYEQYF.

The chain combines TRBV5-4 with TRBJ2-2, with D unclear. The V gene's germline CDR1 is SGHNT and CDR2 YYREEE (reference sequence). The CDR3 extends over 14 amino acids. V was pared by 0 bases and J by 1 base, with 4 bases between. The CDR3 spells CASSLVQNTGELFF. The DNA for the CDR3 is TGTGCCAGCAGCTTGGTACAGAACACCGGGGAGCTGTTTTTT.

The chain employs TRBV5-1 and TRBJ2-7, with 9 bases lining up with TRBD1. The CDR3 is made up of 15 amino acids. J gave up 4 bases and V 3 bases, and 8 bases lay outside the gene matches. The germline V gene encodes CDR1 SGHRS and CDR2 YFSETQ. The CDR3 sequence: CASSSLTGGAYEQYF. The CDR3 nucleotides are TGCGCCAGCAGCTCACTCACAGGGGGCGCTTACGAGCAGTACTTC.

This rearrangement joins TRBV5-1 to TRBJ1-2; 9 bases are shared with TRBD1. Germline CDR1 reads SGHRS; CDR2 reads YFSETQ. The CDR3 totals 16 residues. V shed 4 bases and J 5 bases; nucleotides not matched to a gene: 12. The CDR3 loop is CASSPFPPDRGYGYTF. The CDR3 nucleotides are TGCGCCAGCAGCCCTTTCCCCCCCGACAGGGGGTATGGCTACACCTTC. Drawing the rest from reference TRBV5-1 and TRBJ1-2, the complete variable domain is KAGVTQTPRYLIKTRGQQVTLSCSPISGHRSVSWYQQTPGQGLQFLFEYFSETQRNKGNFPGRFSGRQFSNSRSEMNVSTLELGDSALYLCASSPFPPDRGYGYTFGSGTRLTVV.

This clone appeared a few times. The chain employs TRBV30 and TRBJ2-1; D uncertain. Per the germline V gene, CDR1 is GTSNPN and CDR2 is SVGIG (reference sequence). The germline V and J ends were trimmed by 0 bases and 6 bases, with 9 bases remaining between them. This CDR3 region has 13 residues. Here the CDR3 DNA reads TGTGCCTGGAGTGTCGGTAGCTTCAATGAGCAGTTCTTC. Protein sequence: CAWSVGSFNEQFF.

DNA of the CDR3: TGCGCCAGCAGCCCATGGACAGGCTCTGGAAACACCATATATTTT. It encodes CASSPWTGSGNTIYF. The chain links TRBV4-1 to TRBJ1-3; 7 nucleotides align to TRBD1. The CDR3 sequence is 15 residues long. J gave up 0 bases and V 4 bases, and 3 bases lay outside the gene matches. The V gene's germline CDR1 is MGHRA and CDR2 YSYEKL.

V and J are TRBV27 and TRBJ2-3; TRBD2 matches at 9 bases. CDR3 length: 17 residues. Germline V lookup: CDR1 MNHEY, CDR2 SMNVEV (reference sequence). Trimming at V came to 0 bases and at J to 5 bases, leaving 9 bases not matched to a gene. CDR3 nucleotide sequence: TGTGCCAGCAGTTTATCATTTGCGGGAGGGCCTTTAGATACGCAGTATTTT. Protein: CASSLSFAGGPLDTQYF.

The rearrangement joins TRBV18 to TRBJ1-2; TRBD1 might be the D (5 bases). The CDR3 is 15 amino acids. The V end was cut by 1 base, the J end by 5 bases, with 14 bases between. From germline, CDR1 is KGHSH and CDR2 LQKENI. The CDR3 here is CASSPQKEAGYGYTF. For the CDR3, the DNA is TGTGCCAGCTCACCACAAAAAGAGGCAGGGTATGGCTACACCTTC.

V and J are TRBV6-5 and TRBJ1-2; D possibly corresponds to TRBD1 (6 bases). Germline V gene data show CDR1 as MNHEY and CDR2 as SVGAGI. The CDR3 extends over 12 amino acids. The V end lost 10 bases, the J end lost 7 bases, and 16 bases lay between the germline ends. The CDR3 nucleotides read TGTGCCACCGGCCGGGGGGCTGGTGGCTACACCTTC. It translates to CATGRGAGGYTF.

This rearrangement joins TRBV5-1 to TRBJ2-2, with D perhaps matching TRBD2 (7 bases). CDR1 is SGHRS and CDR2 is YFSETQ in the germline V gene. This CDR3 comprises 15 residues. Trimming cost V 7 bases and J 0 bases, with 13 bases left between them. CDR3 loop: CASSRGGANTGELFF. The CDR3 bases are TGCGCCAGCTCAAGGGGGGGGGCGAACACCGGGGAGCTGTTTTTT. The entire variable domain, with the rest obtained from reference TRBV5-1 and TRBJ2-2, is as follows: KAGVTQTPRYLIKTRGQQVTLSCSPISGHRSVSWYQQTPGQGLQFLFEYFSETQRNKGNFPGRFSGRQFSNSRSEMNVSTLELGDSALYLCASSRGGANTGELFFGEGSRLTVL.

The V gene is TRBV11-3, the J gene TRBJ1-1; D is perhaps TRBD1 (6 bases). CDR1 is SGHNT, CDR2 YENEEA, per germline. The V gene lost 5 bases and the J gene lost 9 bases, with 13 bases spanning the gap. The CDR3 loop spans 12 amino acids. DNA of the CDR3: TGTGCCAGCAGCGCCGGGGGGCCGCAAGCTTTCTTT. It codes for CASSAGGPQAFF.

V is TRBV7-9 and J is TRBJ2-3; no firm D call. The germline CDR1 and CDR2 sequences are SEHNR and FQNEAQ (reference sequence). CDR3 size: 15 residues. V was clipped by 0 bases and J by 2 bases, with 9 bases between them. CDR3: CASSLAGGSTDTQYF. DNA of the CDR3: TGTGCCAGCAGCTTAGCTGGCGGTTCCACAGATACGCAGTATTTT.

This clone was picked up a small number of times. V gene TRBV7-6 combines with J gene TRBJ2-7; 8 bases align to TRBD1. Germline CDR1 is SGHVS and CDR2 is FNYEAQ. The length of the CDR3 is 15 residues. J lost 6 bases, V lost 5 bases, and 12 bases had no gene match. CDR3 nucleotide sequence: TGTGCCAGCAGCATGACAGGGGCTATCTTCAGCGAGCAGTACTTC. It specifies CASSMTGAIFSEQYF.